The rows below give T cell receptor beta chains drawn from one sample of a study of radiotherapy plus CTLA-4 blockade in lung cancer. Assay: immunoSEQ multiplex PCR; the TCRdb copy retains only in-frame clones and omits some. Here the sample spans 70,000 to 90,000 clones, around 80% being singletons. The sequences come from peripheral blood, collected from a patient treated with radiotherapy plus ipilimumab. These receptors all come from a human donor with non-small cell lung cancer who had a complete response to radiotherapy plus ipilimumab. CDR3s include the opening cysteine and the closing phenylalanine or tryptophan. The D gene is left open where the match is weak. For some rows the clone size is stated as once, few or many, or as a class when expanded; others skip it.

v_call: TRBV4-3
clone_size: .
d_call: TRBD1
j_call: TRBJ2-2
cdr3_aa: CASSQGLFTNRGHTGELFF
cdr3_nt: TGCGCCAGCAGCCAAGGACTTTTTACAAACAGGGGGCACACCGGGGAGCTGTTTTTT

v_call: TRBV7-9
clone_size: .
d_call: .
j_call: TRBJ2-1
cdr3_aa: CASSPNPGGTPQWDEQFF
cdr3_nt: TGTGCCAGCAGCCCAAACCCCGGGGGGACACCTCAATGGGATGAGCAGTTCTTC

v_call: TRBV30
clone_size: .
d_call: .
j_call: TRBJ1-2
cdr3_aa: CAWSVDGTSGGYTF
cdr3_nt: TGTGCCTGGAGTGTAGATGGGACATCCGGTGGCTACACCTTC

v_call: TRBV19
clone_size: .
d_call: TRBD1
j_call: TRBJ1-2
cdr3_aa: CASSMDRGYGYTF
cdr3_nt: TGTGCCAGTAGTATGGACAGGGGATATGGCTACACCTTC

v_call: TRBV28
clone_size: .
d_call: .
j_call: TRBJ1-5
cdr3_aa: CASSLLASRNQPQHF
cdr3_nt: TGTGCCAGCAGTTTATTGGCTTCGCGGAATCAGCCCCAGCATTTT

v_call: TRBV7-9
clone_size: .
d_call: .
j_call: TRBJ2-7
cdr3_aa: CASSLGWGEDYEQYF
cdr3_nt: TGTGCCAGCAGCTTAGGCTGGGGGGAGGACTACGAGCAGTACTTC

v_call: TRBV10-1
clone_size: .
d_call: TRBD1
j_call: TRBJ2-1
cdr3_aa: CASSGPVFGTAGSYNEQFF
cdr3_nt: TGCGCCAGCAGTGGACCGGTGTTTGGGACAGCCGGCTCCTACAATGAGCAGTTCTTC

v_call: TRBV5-6
clone_size: .
d_call: .
j_call: TRBJ1-1
cdr3_aa: CASSLEPRPEAFF
cdr3_nt: TGTGCCAGCAGCTTGGAACCCAGACCCGAAGCTTTCTTT

v_call: TRBV9
clone_size: .
d_call: .
j_call: TRBJ1-2
cdr3_aa: CASSVESYGYTF
cdr3_nt: TGTGCCAGCAGCGTAGAATCCTATGGCTACACCTTC

v_call: TRBV5-4
clone_size: once
d_call: .
j_call: TRBJ2-5
cdr3_aa: CASSPRPMETQYF
cdr3_nt: TGTGCCAGCAGCCCCAGGCCCATGGAGACCCAGTACTTC

v_call: TRBV9
clone_size: .
d_call: TRBD1
j_call: TRBJ1-3
cdr3_aa: CASSVGTGVVSGNTIYF
cdr3_nt: TGTGCCAGCAGCGTAGGTACAGGGGTAGTCTCTGGAAACACCATATATTTT

v_call: TRBV7-2
clone_size: .
d_call: TRBD1
j_call: TRBJ2-3
cdr3_aa: CASSRDRGQTDTQYF
cdr3_nt: TGTGCCAGCAGCAGGGACAGGGGCCAGACAGATACGCAGTATTTT

v_call: TRBV19
clone_size: .
d_call: TRBD2
j_call: TRBJ2-3
cdr3_aa: CASSTYSAGVSTDTQYF
cdr3_nt: TGTGCCAGTAGTACCTACTCAGCGGGGGTTAGCACAGATACGCAGTATTTT

v_call: TRBV6-1
clone_size: .
d_call: TRBD1
j_call: TRBJ2-5
cdr3_aa: CASRSGTGAETQYF
cdr3_nt: TGTGCCAGCAGAAGTGGGACAGGGGCCGAGACCCAGTACTTC

v_call: TRBV5-4
clone_size: .
d_call: .
j_call: TRBJ1-1
cdr3_aa: CASSRTQNTEAFF
cdr3_nt: TGTGCCAGCAGCCGGACACAGAACACTGAAGCTTTCTTT

v_call: TRBV11-2
clone_size: .
d_call: .
j_call: TRBJ1-4
cdr3_aa: CASSQGLPNEKLFF
cdr3_nt: TGTGCCAGCAGCCAGGGGTTACCAAATGAAAAACTGTTTTTT

v_call: TRBV10-1
clone_size: once
d_call: .
j_call: TRBJ1-1
cdr3_aa: CASSDGDLSNTEAFF
cdr3_nt: TGCGCCAGCAGTGACGGGGACCTTTCGAACACTGAAGCTTTCTTT

v_call: TRBV19
clone_size: .
d_call: TRBD2
j_call: TRBJ2-1
cdr3_aa: CASSFPQQRGGEQFF
cdr3_nt: TGTGCCAGTAGTTTCCCCCAGCAGCGGGGTGGTGAGCAGTTCTTC